Detailed here is one T cell receptor (beta chain). This sample is drawn from a study of blood T cell repertoires in COVID-19. The table came from immunoSEQ multiplex PCR; TCRdb's copy has only in-frame clones and leaves some out. In the table there are approximately 360,000 clones, roughly 90% of which are singletons. Trimming at V came to 6 bases and at J to 7 bases, leaving 12 bases not matched to a gene. The CDR3 sequence is 15 residues long. CDR1 and CDR2 from the germline V gene are MNHEY and SMNVEV (reference sequence). The chain carries TRBV27 and TRBJ2-7, with 10 bases identical to TRBD1. Sequenced: peripheral blood. This receptor was taken from a man in his forties or fifties with acute or convalescent COVID-19. The CDR3 DNA reads TGTGCCAGCAGCTTAACAGGGACAGGGGCGAGGGAGCAGTACTTC. Translated: CASSLTGTGAREQYF.